The next 27 T cell receptor beta chains were all read from a single sample in a study of T cells in localized non-small cell lung cancer. Data came from immunoSEQ multiplex PCR; TCRdb stores just in-frame clones and leaves some out. The table includes approximately 1,600 clones, roughly a quarter detected once. Sequences were derived from lung tumor tissue, sampled before any cancer treatment. The receptors stem from a female donor over 55 with stage II lung adenocarcinoma.

The rearrangement uses TRBV6-8 and TRBJ1-2; D is unresolved. V shed 10 bases and J shed 0 bases, with 12 bases lying between them. Germline CDR1 reads MNHGY; CDR2 reads SAAAGT. CDR3 length: 13 amino acids. The CDR3 nucleotides read TGTGCCATCACCGATAACCCTAACTATGGCTACACCTTC. It encodes CAITDNPNYGYTF.

The rearrangement uses TRBV18 and TRBJ2-2; D unresolved. CDR3 length equals 16 residues. Germline CDR1 reads KGHSH; CDR2 reads LQKENI. V was shortened by 5 bases and J by 0 bases, with 13 bases between the two germline ends. CDR3 amino acids: CASSASIPSNTGELFF. The DNA for the CDR3 is TGTGCCAGCTCAGCGTCCATTCCATCGAACACCGGGGAGCTGTTTTTT.

Sample share makes this clone large. The chain links TRBV9 to TRBJ2-1, with 7 bases that match TRBD1. There are 15 residues in the CDR3. Germline CDR1 is SGDLS and CDR2 is YYNGEE. V gave up 0 bases and J gave up 4 bases; unmatched junction bases: 4. CDR3 bases: TGTGCCAGCAGCGTAGCGGACAGGACTTACAATGAGCAGTTCTTC. This codes for CASSVADRTYNEQFF.

This sequence joins TRBV19 and TRBJ2-3; 11 positions agree with TRBD2. Trimming cost V 4 bases and J 4 bases; bases outside gene matches: 4. The CDR3 has 15 residues. Germline V gives CDR1 LNHDA, CDR2 SQIVND (reference sequence). The CDR3 bases are TGTGCCAGTAGTAGTAGCGGGGGGGCGGCAGATACGCAGTATTTT. It codes for CASSSSGGAADTQYF.

The chain links TRBV30 to TRBJ1-2; 10 positions agree with TRBD1. Trimming took 3 bases from V and 4 from J; bases not matched to a gene: 11. CDR1 and CDR2 (germline): GTSNPN, SVGIG (reference sequence). CDR3 length equals 16 residues. The CDR3 loop is CAWRRQGATIFYGYTF. The CDR3, as DNA: TGTGCCTGGAGACGACAGGGGGCTACTATATTCTATGGCTACACCTTC.

The chain carries TRBV5-1 and TRBJ1-1, with D maybe TRBD1 (6 bases). Trimming pared 4 bases from V and 5 bases from J, leaving 15 bases between. CDR1 is SGHRS, CDR2 YFSETQ, per germline. This CDR3 is 14 amino acids long. CDR3 sequence reads: CASSPQRGRTEAFF. The CDR3 DNA reads as TGCGCCAGCAGCCCCCAGAGGGGGAGAACTGAAGCTTTCTTT.

This clone qualifies as medium-sized (0.01 to 0.1%). The V call is TRBV11-3, the J call TRBJ1-2, with D perhaps TRBD1 (6 bases). The CDR3 has 16 amino acids. Germline V gene lookup returns CDR1 SGHNT and CDR2 YENEEA. V shed 3 bases and J shed 5 bases, with 19 bases lying between them. Written as DNA, the CDR3 is TGTGCCAGCAGCTTGGGGGCTGTACGCGGAGGGTATGGCTACACCTTC. This codes for CASSLGAVRGGYGYTF.

This clone was seen a handful of times. The gene calls are TRBV19 and TRBJ2-3; 8 bases line up with TRBD2. This CDR3 comprises 14 residues. Looked up from germline, CDR1 is LNHDA and CDR2 is SQIVND (reference sequence). With 9 bases clipped from V and 4 bases from J, the junction kept 9 bases outside the gene matches. The CDR3 sequence is CASQTLAGSDTQYF. In nucleotides, the CDR3 is TGTGCCAGCCAAACTCTAGCGGGCTCAGATACGCAGTATTTT. The full variable domain, its missing parts supplied by reference TRBV19 and TRBJ2-3, is DGGITQSPKYLFRKEGQNVTLSCEQNLNHDAMYWYRQDPGQGLRLIYYSQIVNDFQKGDIAEGYSVSREKKESFPLTVTSAQKNPTAFYLCASQTLAGSDTQYFGPGTRLTVL.

This clone has a handful of counts. V and J are TRBV6-8 and TRBJ1-3; D is uncertain. V lost 1 base and J 2 bases, leaving 6 bases between the germline ends. CDR1 and CDR2 from the germline V gene are MNHGY and SAAAGT. The CDR3 consists of 14 residues. In DNA form, the CDR3 reads TGTGCCAGCAGTTACTACCAGGCTGGAAACACCATATATTTT. This encodes CASSYYQAGNTIYF.

Within the sample, this clone is medium-sized. The rearrangement links TRBV11-3 to TRBJ1-2; D is possibly TRBD1 (6 bases). This CDR3 has 14 amino acids. Per germline, CDR1 SGHNT and CDR2 YENEEA. V shed 2 bases and J shed 8 bases, with 15 bases lying between them. This CDR3 reads CASSLSAGGEGYTF. CDR3 nucleotides: TGTGCCAGCAGCTTATCGGCCGGGGGCGAAGGCTACACCTTC.

V and J are TRBV28 and TRBJ1-1; 9 nucleotides line up with TRBD1. The V gene's germline CDR1 is MDHEN and CDR2 SYDVKM. Trimming removed 11 bases from V and 11 bases from J; junction bases left unmatched: 12. CDR3 length: 12 residues. DNA of the CDR3: TGTGCCTCCCGGGACAGGGAGGTTGGGGCTTTCTTT. It translates to CASRDREVGAFF.

This clone is large by share. The chain has TRBV6-8 and TRBJ2-2, with D maybe TRBD2 (5 bases). Germline loops: CDR1 MNHGY, CDR2 SAAAGT. V was cut by 4 bases and J by 6 bases, with 12 bases left in between. CDR3 size: 14 residues. The CDR3 nucleotides read TGTGCCAGCAGTTGGCTAGCTGGCCCCGGGGAGCTGTTTTTT. Protein: CASSWLAGPGELFF.

V usage is TRBV9 and J usage is TRBJ1-2, with 10 positions matching TRBD1. Germline V gene sequence: CDR1 SGDLS, CDR2 YYNGEE. V gave up 0 bases and J gave up 8 bases; unmatched junction bases: 7. CDR3 length: 15 amino acids. The CDR3 spells CASSVEGQGSLGYTF. CDR3 bases: TGTGCCAGCAGCGTAGAGGGACAGGGGAGTCTAGGCTACACCTTC.

By share, this clone ranks as large. This chain links TRBV6-8 with TRBJ1-1, with unresolved D. CDR3 length: 16 amino acids. In germline, CDR1 is MNHGY, CDR2 SAAAGT. V was cut by 6 bases and J by 0 bases, with 17 bases left in between. CDR3: CASRAGEAYMNTEAFF. CDR3 bases: TGTGCCAGCAGAGCAGGCGAGGCTTACATGAACACTGAAGCTTTCTTT.

J is TRBJ2-2 and V is TRBV19; no firm D call. CDR1 and CDR2 (germline): LNHDA, SQIVND (reference sequence). V lost 3 bases and J 1 base, leaving 6 bases between the germline ends. This CDR3 is 14 amino acids long. DNA of the CDR3: TGTGCCAGTAGTATTTGGGGGAACACCGGGGAGCTGTTTTTT. Its protein is CASSIWGNTGELFF. The whole variable domain, remainder taken from reference TRBV19 and TRBJ2-2, is DGGITQSPKYLFRKEGQNVTLSCEQNLNHDAMYWYRQDPGQGLRLIYYSQIVNDFQKGDIAEGYSVSREKKESFPLTVTSAQKNPTAFYLCASSIWGNTGELFFGEGSRLTVL.

This clone showed up just a few times. The gene calls are TRBV18 and TRBJ1-4, with D perhaps TRBD1 (5 bases). This CDR3 has 15 residues. Trimming pared 6 bases from V and 2 bases from J, leaving 13 bases between. The germline gives CDR1 KGHSH, CDR2 LQKENI. This CDR3 is CASSTSGLTNEKLFF. In DNA, the CDR3 is TGTGCCAGCTCCACGTCAGGGCTGACTAATGAAAAACTGTTTTTT. The full variable domain, with the rest looked up from reference TRBV18 and TRBJ1-4, is NAGVMQNPRHLVRRRGQEARLRCSPMKGHSHVYWYRQLPEEGLKFMVYLQKENIIDESGMPKERFSAEFPKEGPSILRIQQVVRGDSAAYFCASSTSGLTNEKLFFGSGTQLSVL.

This clone is deemed large. This rearrangement joins TRBV9 to TRBJ1-2; no definite D call. Trimming took 4 bases from V and 3 from J, leaving 10 bases between them. Germline V gene data show CDR1 as SGDLS and CDR2 as YYNGEE. The CDR3 runs to 13 residues. The CDR3 here is CASSLGRDYGYTF. CDR3 bases: TGTGCCAGCAGCCTGGGAAGGGACTATGGCTACACCTTC. Using reference TRBV9 and TRBJ1-2 for the parts outside the CDR3, the full variable domain is DSGVTQTPKHLITATGQRVTLRCSPRSGDLSVYWYQQSLDQGLQFLIQYYNGEERAKGNILERFSAQQFPDLHSELNLSSLELGDSALYFCASSLGRDYGYTFGSGTRLTVV.

This chain uses TRBV14 with TRBJ1-4, with D unresolved. V was shortened by 1 base and J by 12 bases, with 15 bases between the two germline ends. Germline V gives CDR1 SGHDN, CDR2 FVKESK. The CDR3 is made up of 14 amino acids. CDR3 coding DNA: TGTGCCAGCAGCCAAGGGACTCCCGGGGAAGAACTGTTTTTT. Translated: CASSQGTPGEELFF.

The chain combines TRBV19 with TRBJ2-1; 10 bases fit TRBD1. CDR3 length: 16 residues. V dropped 1 base and J dropped 7; count of bases not matched to a gene: 7. The germline CDR1 and CDR2 sequences are LNHDA and SQIVND (reference sequence). The chain's CDR3 is CASSIGATGGQNEQFF. DNA of the CDR3: TGTGCCAGTAGTATAGGCGCGACAGGGGGCCAGAATGAGCAGTTCTTC.

There are a few counts of this clone. The DNA of the CDR3 is TGTGCCAGCGGGGGCGATTTGACTAATGAAAAACTGTTTTTT. Translated, it gives CASGGDLTNEKLFF. The genes are TRBV11-3 and TRBJ1-4, with D perhaps TRBD1 (6 bases). The CDR3 runs to 14 residues. Looked up from germline, CDR1 is SGHNT and CDR2 is YENEEA. Trimming removed 8 bases from V and 2 bases from J, with 12 bases in between.

V usage is TRBV6-8 and J usage is TRBJ2-7; D is possibly TRBD1 (8 bases). This CDR3 comprises 13 residues. V shed 5 bases and J shed 7 bases, with 15 bases lying between them. Germline CDR1 is MNHGY and CDR2 is SAAAGT. Here the CDR3 DNA reads TGTGCCAGCAGTCCCGACAGGGGAGGGGAGCAGTACTTC. Translating it yields CASSPDRGGEQYF.

This clone was counted only a few times. The chain uses TRBV19 and TRBJ2-2; 7 nucleotides agree with TRBD1. This CDR3 comprises 14 residues. Per the germline V gene, CDR1 is LNHDA and CDR2 is SQIVND (reference sequence). V lost 10 bases to trimming and J lost 1 base; unmatched junction nucleotides: 6. CDR3 in amino acids: CAISGTVNTGELFF. The DNA for the CDR3 is TGTGCCATTTCCGGGACAGTGAACACCGGGGAGCTGTTTTTT.

The J gene is TRBJ2-3, the V gene TRBV5-1, with D possibly being TRBD2 (5 bases). CDR3 length equals 15 residues. V was trimmed by 1 base and J by 6 bases, leaving 15 bases between them. CDR1 is SGHRS and CDR2 is YFSETQ in the germline V gene. The CDR3 loop reads CASSLILALGDTQYF. The DNA of the CDR3 is TGCGCCAGCAGCTTGATCCTAGCCTTGGGGGATACGCAGTATTTT.

This chain links TRBV10-2 with TRBJ2-6, with TRBD2 as a possible D gene (5 bases). Germline V gene lookup returns CDR1 WSHSY and CDR2 SAAADI. Trimming shortened V by 2 bases and J by 4 bases, and 15 bases separated the two germline ends. This CDR3 comprises 17 residues. CDR3 sequence reads: CASSETYGVSGANVLTF. The CDR3 DNA follows: TGCGCCAGCAGTGAGACATACGGGGTCTCCGGGGCCAACGTCCTGACTTTC.

The gene calls are TRBV18 and TRBJ2-7, with a weak D call TRBD1 (6 bases). The germline CDR1 and CDR2 sequences are KGHSH and LQKENI. The V end lost 2 bases, the J end lost 5 bases, and 10 bases lay between the germline ends. The CDR3 has 13 amino acids. CDR3 DNA sequence: TGTGCCAGCTCACCAGGACAGCCAGACGAGCAGTACTTC. Residues: CASSPGQPDEQYF.

J is TRBJ1-1 and V is TRBV9; unclear D gene. CDR3 length: 13 amino acids. Trimming left V 6 bases short and J 2 bases short, with 11 bases between. CDR1 is SGDLS and CDR2 is YYNGEE in the germline V gene. Written as DNA, the CDR3 is TGTGCCAGCAAGATCCAGTCCAACACTGAAGCTTTCTTT. It translates to CASKIQSNTEAFF.

This chain links TRBV23-1 with TRBJ1-2; no clear D gene. TRBV23-1 is flagged as an ORF with uncertain function. The V gene lost 0 bases and the J gene lost 8 bases, with 10 bases spanning the gap. The CDR3 length is 13 residues. The CDR3 nucleotides read TGCGCCAGCAGTCAATCGGTAAGGAAGGGCTACACCTTC. Its protein is CASSQSVRKGYTF.